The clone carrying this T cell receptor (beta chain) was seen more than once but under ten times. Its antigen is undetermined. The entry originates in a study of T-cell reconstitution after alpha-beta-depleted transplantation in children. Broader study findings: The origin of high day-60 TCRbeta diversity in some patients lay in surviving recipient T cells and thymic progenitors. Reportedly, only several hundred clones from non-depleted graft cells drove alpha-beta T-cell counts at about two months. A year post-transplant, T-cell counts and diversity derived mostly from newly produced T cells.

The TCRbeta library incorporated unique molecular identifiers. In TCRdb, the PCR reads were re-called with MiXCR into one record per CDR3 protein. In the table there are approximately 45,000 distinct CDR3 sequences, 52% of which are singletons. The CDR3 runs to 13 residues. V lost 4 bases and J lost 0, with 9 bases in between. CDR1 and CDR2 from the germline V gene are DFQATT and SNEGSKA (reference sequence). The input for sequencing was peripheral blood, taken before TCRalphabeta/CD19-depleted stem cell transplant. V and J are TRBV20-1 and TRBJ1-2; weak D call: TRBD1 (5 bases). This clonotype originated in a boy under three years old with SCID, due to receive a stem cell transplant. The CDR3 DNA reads TGCAGTGCTACCAGGGATGCTAACTATGGCTACACCTTC. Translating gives CSATRDANYGYTF.